These T cell receptor beta chains were read from a single sample in a study of control samples from healthy donors and cancer patients. Produced via immunoSEQ multiplex PCR; TCRdb's table is partial and in-frame only. This sample carries around 150,000 clones, approximately 94% of them seen once, and the ten largest clones take more than 8%. The sequencing input was blood. All receptors come from a woman aged 40 to 50 in good health. Each CDR3 is given with its conserved first and last residue. D genes are given only for firm matches. Part of the rows lack a size; the others show once, few, many or a class for expanded clones.

abundance | d_gene | j_gene | v_gene | CDR3nt | CDR3aa
NA | TRBD1 | TRBJ1-1 | TRBV5-4 | TGTGCCAGCAGCGGGGACAGGGAGAACACTGAAGCTTTCTTT | CASSGDRENTEAFF
NA | NA | TRBJ1-6 | TRBV30 | TGTGCCTGGGCAACGGTTACCATAATCTCCTATAATTCACCCCTCCACTTT | CAWATVTIISYNSPLHF
once | NA | TRBJ1-5 | TRBV5-1 | TGCGCCAGCAGCTTACGCCCCTCGGACAGCAATCAGCCCCAGCATTTT | CASSLRPSDSNQPQHF
NA | TRBD1 | TRBJ2-7 | TRBV9 | TGTGCCAGCAGCGTAATGGGACAGAACTACGAGCAGTACTTC | CASSVMGQNYEQYF
NA | TRBD1 | TRBJ1-5 | TRBV19 | TGTGCCAGTAATACAGGGGGTAGCAATCAGCCCCAGCATTTT | CASNTGGSNQPQHF
NA | NA | TRBJ2-2 | TRBV7-3 | TGTGCCAGCAGCTTACAGGAGAACACCGGGGAGCTGTTTTTT | CASSLQENTGELFF
NA | TRBD1 | TRBJ1-1 | TRBV7-9 | TGTGCCAGCAGCCCGAGGACAGGGGACGTTATGAACACTGAAGCTTTCTTT | CASSPRTGDVMNTEAFF
NA | TRBD1 | TRBJ1-5 | TRBV19 | TGTGCCAGTAGTGGGGGACCCTACAGGGGACAAGTTAGCAATCAGCCCCAGCATTTT | CASSGGPYRGQVSNQPQHF
NA | TRBD2 | TRBJ2-2 | TRBV25-1 | TGTGCCAGCAGTGACTCACTAGCGGGCCTGAACACCGGGGAGCTGTTTTTT | CASSDSLAGLNTGELFF
NA | NA | TRBJ2-5 | TRBV25-1 | TGTGCCAGCAGTCCTCAATCGGAGGAGGCAGTCCAAGAGACCCAGTACTTC | CASSPQSEEAVQETQYF
NA | TRBD1 | TRBJ1-4 | TRBV4-1 | TGCGCCAGCAGCCCGCGGACAGGACCCGGAAAGACAACTAATGAAAAACTGTTTTTT | CASSPRTGPGKTTNEKLFF
NA | NA | TRBJ2-2 | TRBV12-5 | TGTGCTAGTGGATTCGGAACCGGGGAGCTGTTTTTT | CASGFGTGELFF
NA | TRBD1 | TRBJ2-3 | TRBV24-1 | TGTGCCACCAGTGAACATGGGGACAGTTTGGATACGCAGTATTTT | CATSEHGDSLDTQYF
NA | NA | TRBJ1-2 | TRBV30 | TGTGCCTGGAGTGTTGACGGATTTCTTGGCTACACCTTC | CAWSVDGFLGYTF
NA | TRBD1 | TRBJ2-7 | TRBV30 | TGTGCCTGGAGTGAGGGACAGTTAGGGTACGAGCAGTACTTC | CAWSEGQLGYEQYF
NA | NA | TRBJ1-1 | TRBV19 | TGTGCCAGTAGTATACACAGGGATCAGTCTGAAGCTTTCTTT | CASSIHRDQSEAFF
NA | NA | TRBJ1-2 | TRBV7-2 | TGTGCCAGCGGCCGTCCAGGCAGGCCCTATGGCTACACCTTC | CASGRPGRPYGYTF
NA | NA | TRBJ2-4 | TRBV2 | TGTGCCAGCAGTGTTCGGGGAGGCCAATCGACCCTAGCCAAAAACATTCAGTACTTC | CASSVRGGQSTLAKNIQYF
NA | NA | TRBJ2-6 | TRBV10-3 | TGTGCCATCAGTGAGTCGGTTGGTGGGGCCAACGTCCTGACTTTC | CAISESVGGANVLTF
NA | TRBD1 | TRBJ2-1 | TRBV7-9 | TGTGCCAGCAGCTTATCTGGGACAGGGGGGTTCTTC | CASSLSGTGGFF
NA | NA | TRBJ2-3 | TRBV9 | TGTGCCAGCAGCGTCAGGGACCGCACAGATACGCAGTATTTT | CASSVRDRTDTQYF
once | NA | TRBJ1-4 | TRBV12-5 | TGTGCTAGTGGCGGGTGGGTAGGGGGTGAAAAACTGTTTTTT | CASGGWVGGEKLFF
NA | TRBD1 | TRBJ1-1 | TRBV25-1 | TGTGCCAGCAGTCCAGGGGGCTTGGCTGAAGCTTTCTTT | CASSPGGLAEAFF
NA | TRBD2 | TRBJ2-7 | TRBV7-2 | TGTGCCAGCAGCTCACTAGCGGGGGCCTCTGAGCAGTACTTC | CASSSLAGASEQYF
NA | NA | TRBJ2-1 | TRBV5-6 | TGTGCCAGCAGCGACGTTCCTCGCTCCTACAATGAGCAGTTCTTC | CASSDVPRSYNEQFF
NA | NA | TRBJ1-1 | TRBV3-1/TRBV3-2 | TGTGCCAGCAGACAAGAGGGCGCTGAAGCTTTCTTT | CASRQEGAEAFF
NA | NA | TRBJ2-7 | TRBV7-8 | TGTGCCAGCAGCTTAGTGGTAGGTTTTACCTACGAGCAGTACTTC | CASSLVVGFTYEQYF